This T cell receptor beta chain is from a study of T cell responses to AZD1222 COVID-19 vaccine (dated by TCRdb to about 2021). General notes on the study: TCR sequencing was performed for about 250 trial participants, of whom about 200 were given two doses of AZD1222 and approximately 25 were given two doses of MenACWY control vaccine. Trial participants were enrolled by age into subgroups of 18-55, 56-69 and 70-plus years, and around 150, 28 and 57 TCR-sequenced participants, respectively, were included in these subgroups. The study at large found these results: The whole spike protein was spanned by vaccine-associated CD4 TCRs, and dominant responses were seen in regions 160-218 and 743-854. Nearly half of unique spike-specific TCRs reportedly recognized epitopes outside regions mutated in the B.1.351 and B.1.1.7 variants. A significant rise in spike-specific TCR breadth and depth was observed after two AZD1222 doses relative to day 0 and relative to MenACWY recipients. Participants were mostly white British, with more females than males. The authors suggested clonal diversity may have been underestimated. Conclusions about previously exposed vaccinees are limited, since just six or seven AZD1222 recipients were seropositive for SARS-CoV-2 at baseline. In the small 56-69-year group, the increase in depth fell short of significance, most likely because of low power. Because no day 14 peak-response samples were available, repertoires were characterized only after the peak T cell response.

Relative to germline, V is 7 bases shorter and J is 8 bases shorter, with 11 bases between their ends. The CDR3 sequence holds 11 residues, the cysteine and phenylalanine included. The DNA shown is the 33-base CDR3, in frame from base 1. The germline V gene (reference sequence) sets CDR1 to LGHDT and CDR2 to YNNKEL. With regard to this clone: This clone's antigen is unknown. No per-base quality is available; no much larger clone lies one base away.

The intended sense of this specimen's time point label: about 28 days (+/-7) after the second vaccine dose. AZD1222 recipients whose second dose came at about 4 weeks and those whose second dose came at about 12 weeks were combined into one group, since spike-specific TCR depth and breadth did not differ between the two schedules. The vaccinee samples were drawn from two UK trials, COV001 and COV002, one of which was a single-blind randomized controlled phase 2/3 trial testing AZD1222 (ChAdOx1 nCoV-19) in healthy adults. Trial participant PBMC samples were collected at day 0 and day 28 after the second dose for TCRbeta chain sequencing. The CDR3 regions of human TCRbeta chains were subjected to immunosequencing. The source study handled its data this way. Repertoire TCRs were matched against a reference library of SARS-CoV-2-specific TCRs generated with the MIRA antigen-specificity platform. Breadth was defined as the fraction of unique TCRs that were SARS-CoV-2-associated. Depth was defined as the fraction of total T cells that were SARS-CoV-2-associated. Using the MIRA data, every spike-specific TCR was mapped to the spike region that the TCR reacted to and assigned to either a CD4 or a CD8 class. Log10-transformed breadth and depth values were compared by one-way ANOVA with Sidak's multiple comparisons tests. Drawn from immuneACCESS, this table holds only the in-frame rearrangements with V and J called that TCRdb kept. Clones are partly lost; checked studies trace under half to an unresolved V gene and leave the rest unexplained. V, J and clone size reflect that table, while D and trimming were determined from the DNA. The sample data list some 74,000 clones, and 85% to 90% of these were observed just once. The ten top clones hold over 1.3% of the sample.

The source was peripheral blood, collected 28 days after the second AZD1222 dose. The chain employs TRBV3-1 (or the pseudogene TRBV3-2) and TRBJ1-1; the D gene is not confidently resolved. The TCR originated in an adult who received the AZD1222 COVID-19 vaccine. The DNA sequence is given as TGTGCCAGCACCCAGAAGGACGAAGCTTTCTTT. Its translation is CASTQKDEAFF.